Each of the 13 T cell receptor beta chains below was sequenced from the same sample in a study of T cell responses to AZD1222 COVID-19 vaccine. The table came from immunoSEQ multiplex PCR; TCRdb's copy has only in-frame clones and leaves some out. The table shows about 130,000 clones, with 80% to 90% occurring only once. Source: peripheral blood, taken on day 0 of AZD1222 vaccination. These receptors all stem from an adult in good health.

The chain employs TRBV10-1 and TRBJ2-4; TRBD1 is a possible D gene (6 bases). CDR1 is WNHNN, CDR2 SYGVQD, per germline (reference sequence). This CDR3 spans 15 amino acids. The V and J ends lost 0 bases and 3 bases respectively, with 9 bases between them. The CDR3 DNA is TGCGCCAGCAGTGAGTCCCGGACAGACAAAAACATTCAGTACTTC. Its translation: CASSESRTDKNIQYF.

The chain employs TRBV11-1 and TRBJ1-1; possible D gene TRBD1, 6 bases. CDR1 SGHAT and CDR2 FQDESV come from the germline V gene (reference sequence). This CDR3 comprises 15 residues. V lost 7 bases, J lost 2 bases, and 17 bases lay in between. CDR3 DNA sequence: TGTGCCAGCAACTCCGGGGGGGCAAAAAACACTGAAGCTTTCTTT. Translating it yields CASNSGGAKNTEAFF.

This rearrangement joins TRBV15 to TRBJ2-7; maybe TRBD1 (6 bases). Trimming removed 4 bases from V and 0 bases from J, with 16 bases in between. CDR1 and CDR2 (germline): LNHNV, YYDKDF (reference sequence). CDR3 length: 16 residues. The chain's CDR3 is CATSNPRQDPSYEQYF. Here the CDR3 DNA reads TGTGCCACCAGCAACCCTAGACAGGACCCCTCCTACGAGCAGTACTTC.

This chain joins TRBV5-1 and TRBJ2-3; TRBD2 matches at 11 bases. V shed 4 bases, J shed 2 bases, and the junction held 12 bases outside the gene matches. Germline CDR1 reads SGHRS; CDR2 reads YFSETQ. There are 18 residues in the CDR3. The CDR3 DNA sequence: TGCGCCAGCAGCGAGGGTAGGGGACTAGCGGAACTCACAGATACGCAGTATTTT. Amino acid sequence: CASSEGRGLAELTDTQYF.

The genes are TRBV2 and TRBJ2-1; 11 bases are shared with TRBD1. CDR1 is SNHLY, CDR2 FYNNEI, per germline. The CDR3 has 11 amino acids. V dropped 7 bases and J dropped 14; count of bases not matched to a gene: 4. The CDR3 coding sequence is TGTGCCAGCAAAGAGGGACAGGGGGAGTTCTTC. Protein sequence: CASKEGQGEFF.

This chain joins TRBV3-1 (or the pseudogene TRBV3-2) and TRBJ2-1; no clear D. CDR1 LGHDT and CDR2 YNNKEL come from the germline V gene (reference sequence). This CDR3 region has 15 residues. V was shortened by 1 base and J by 8 bases, with 15 bases between the two germline ends. The CDR3 sequence is CASSQGVARIDEQFF. CDR3 sequence (DNA): TGTGCCAGCAGCCAAGGTGTGGCTAGAATCGATGAGCAGTTCTTC.

The V call is TRBV2, the J call TRBJ1-2; TRBD1 is a possible D gene (6 bases). Germline V CDR1 and CDR2: SNHLY, FYNNEI. The CDR3 is 14 residues long. With 4 bases removed from V and 1 base from J, the gap between germline ends came to 10 bases. CDR3 in DNA: TGTGCCAGCAGTGTTGGACAGAGTAACTATGGCTACACCTTC. The encoded protein is CASSVGQSNYGYTF.

The chain employs TRBV11-2 and TRBJ2-7; weak D call: TRBD1 (6 bases). Trimming took off 5 bases at V and 2 bases at J, with 16 bases between the two ends. Germline values: CDR1 SGHAT, CDR2 FQNNGV. This CDR3 comprises 15 residues. The CDR3 sequence is CASSQQGSSPYEQYF. The CDR3 DNA is TGTGCCAGCAGCCAACAGGGTTCTTCCCCCTACGAGCAGTACTTC.

V is TRBV3-1 (or the pseudogene TRBV3-2) and J is TRBJ1-1; D is ambiguous. Looked up from germline, CDR1 is LGHDT and CDR2 is YNNKEL (reference sequence). CDR3 length: 15 amino acids. V shed 3 bases and J shed 6 bases, with 17 bases lying between them. The CDR3 coding sequence is TGTGCCAGCAGCCAGCCAATTTCTGGGCGGCCTGAAGCTTTCTTT. Translating it yields CASSQPISGRPEAFF.

This clone was seen more than once but under ten times. V is TRBV20-1 and J is TRBJ1-2; possible D gene TRBD1, 6 bases. Germline V gene data show CDR1 as DFQATT and CDR2 as SNEGSKA (reference sequence). CDR3 length: 16 residues. Between the trimmed V and J ends, which lost 3 bases and 2 bases, there was a span of 19 bases. The CDR3, as DNA: TGCAGTGCTAGTACAATACTCAGGGGCGGCAACTATGGCTACACCTTC. Translating gives CSASTILRGGNYGYTF.

The chain links TRBV11-2 to TRBJ2-3; 7 bases agree with TRBD1. This CDR3 has 13 residues. V shed 4 bases and J 4 bases; nucleotides not matched to a gene: 2. Germline-derived CDR1 and CDR2 are SGHAT and FQNNGV. CDR3 in DNA: TGTGCCAGCAGCTGGACAGGTGCAGATACGCAGTATTTT. It specifies CASSWTGADTQYF.

The gene calls are TRBV6-1 and TRBJ1-2; D remains unclear. CDR3 length: 15 amino acids. V lost 0 bases, J lost 1 base, and 9 bases lay in between. Per germline, CDR1 MNHNS and CDR2 SASEGT. CDR3 loop: CASSEALRSNYGYTF. CDR3 DNA: TGTGCCAGCAGTGAAGCGCTCAGGAGTAACTATGGCTACACCTTC.

The rearrangement joins TRBV6-5 to TRBJ2-7; 13 bases align to TRBD2. J gave up 5 bases and V 5 bases, and 3 bases lay outside the gene matches. The CDR3 sequence is 14 residues long. CDR1 MNHEY and CDR2 SVGAGI come from the germline V gene. CDR3 nucleotide sequence: TGTGCCAGCAGTCGTGGACTAGCGGGAGACGAGCAGTACTTC. The encoded protein is CASSRGLAGDEQYF.